These 32 T cell receptor beta chains share one sample of origin, sequenced in a study of blood T cell repertoires in COVID-19. Profiling relied on immunoSEQ multiplex PCR, and the TCRdb table lists in-frame clones only, not all of them. The table records about 390,000 clones, 70% to 90% of them present only once. Sample: peripheral blood. These receptors came from a woman aged 55-70 years with COVID-19, enrolled during active disease.

The V gene is TRBV2, the J gene TRBJ1-1; 7 positions match TRBD1. Germline V gene lookup returns CDR1 SNHLY and CDR2 FYNNEI. V was clipped by 6 bases and J by 4 bases; unmatched bases: 11. The CDR3 has 15 amino acids. The CDR3, as DNA: TGTGCCAGCAGAATTGACAGGGTTCAGGTCACTGAAGCTTTCTTT. This gives the protein CASRIDRVQVTEAFF.

The rearrangement links TRBV29-1 to TRBJ1-1; D possibly corresponds to TRBD1 (5 bases). Trimming took 8 bases from V and 2 from J, leaving 15 bases between them. The CDR3 extends over 13 amino acids. The germline CDR1 and CDR2 sequences are SQVTM and ANQGSEA. The CDR3: CSLAEGTNTEAFF. The CDR3 nucleotides read TGCAGCCTAGCGGAGGGGACTAACACTGAAGCTTTCTTT.

Written as DNA, the CDR3 is TGTGCCACCAGTGATTTGGGGGGGATGAACACTGAAGCTTTCTTT. As protein: CATSDLGGMNTEAFF. This chain joins TRBV24-1 and TRBJ1-1, with a weak D call TRBD1 (5 bases). Germline V gene lookup returns CDR1 KGHDR and CDR2 SFDVKD. CDR3 length: 15 amino acids. Between the trimmed V and J ends, which lost 0 bases and 0 bases, there was a span of 7 bases.

The chain employs TRBV27 and TRBJ2-1; 9 bases align to TRBD2. Germline V gives CDR1 MNHEY, CDR2 SMNVEV (reference sequence). The length of the CDR3 is 15 residues. The V and J ends lost 4 bases and 3 bases, in that order; junction bases with no gene match: 4. The CDR3 DNA reads as TGTGCCAGCAGTTGGGGACTAGCCGACTACAATGAGCAGTTCTTC. This codes for CASSWGLADYNEQFF.

This chain joins TRBV19 and TRBJ2-1; 7 bases are a match to TRBD1. The CDR3 extends over 15 amino acids. The junction had 8 bases not matched to a gene; V was cut back by 4 bases and J by 5 bases. CDR1 LNHDA and CDR2 SQIVND come from the germline V gene (reference sequence). CDR3 bases: TGTGCCAGTAGTACGTGGGACAGAGTCAACAATGAGCAGTTCTTC. Its translation: CASSTWDRVNNEQFF.

The chain couples TRBV28 to TRBJ1-1; D not resolved. This CDR3 is 14 amino acids long. V was clipped by 8 bases and J by 0 bases, with 13 bases between them. Germline loops: CDR1 MDHEN, CDR2 SYDVKM. For the CDR3, the DNA is TGTGCCAGCGGAGGTTTGAGGATGAACACTGAAGCTTTCTTT. Protein sequence: CASGGLRMNTEAFF.

The chain links TRBV5-4 to TRBJ2-7; 9 bases are shared with TRBD1. The germline CDR1 and CDR2 sequences are SGHNT and YYREEE (reference sequence). This CDR3 comprises 13 residues. The V gene end was trimmed by 2 bases and the J gene end by 6 bases; junction bases not matched to a gene: 3. CDR3 amino acids: CASSFWTGAEQYF. The CDR3 DNA reads TGTGCCAGCAGCTTCTGGACAGGGGCCGAGCAGTACTTC.

This sequence joins TRBV7-8 and TRBJ1-2; no reliable D call. Trimming shortened V by 7 bases and J by 4 bases, and 16 bases separated the two germline ends. Germline V lookup: CDR1 SGHVS, CDR2 FQNEAQ. The CDR3 is made up of 14 amino acids. The chain's CDR3 is CASTRSQNLYGYTF. The CDR3 coding sequence is TGTGCCAGCACCAGGTCCCAGAACCTCTATGGCTACACCTTC. Combining the CDR3 with reference TRBV7-8 and TRBJ1-2 gives the whole variable domain GAGVSQSPRYKVAKRGQDVALRCDPISGHVSLFWYQQALGQGPEFLTYFQNEAQLDKSGLPSDRFFAERPEGSVSTLKIQRTQQEDSAVYLCASTRSQNLYGYTFGSGTRLTVV.

This chain joins TRBV5-1 and TRBJ1-2; D not certain. V was cut by 6 bases and J by 4 bases, with 16 bases left in between. CDR3 length: 14 amino acids. CDR1 SGHRS and CDR2 YFSETQ come from the germline V gene. This chain's CDR3 is CASKREGLAYGYTF. CDR3 sequence (DNA): TGCGCCAGCAAAAGAGAGGGTCTGGCCTATGGCTACACCTTC.

This clone was found once. The chain joins TRBV7-2 to TRBJ2-1, with D maybe TRBD1 (5 bases). The CDR3 has 13 amino acids. With 8 bases removed from V and 7 bases from J, the gap between germline ends came to 15 bases. CDR1 is SGHTA and CDR2 is FQGNSA in the germline V gene. The DNA for the CDR3 is TGTGCCAGCCGGGCAGGGATAATAAATGAGCAGTTCTTC. Translating gives CASRAGIINEQFF.

V usage is TRBV11-2 and J usage is TRBJ1-1, with a possible D match to TRBD1 (6 bases). Per germline, CDR1 SGHAT and CDR2 FQNNGV. The CDR3 runs to 15 residues. V lost 6 bases and J 1 base, leaving 15 bases between the germline ends. Here the CDR3 DNA reads TGTGCCAGCAGAAACGGGCAGGGGCCGAACACTGAAGCTTTCTTT. Translating gives CASRNGQGPNTEAFF.

The rearrangement uses TRBV19 and TRBJ1-5; possible D gene TRBD1, 6 bases. V gave up 3 bases and J gave up 8 bases, with 17 bases separating them. This CDR3 region has 15 residues. The germline gives CDR1 LNHDA, CDR2 SQIVND (reference sequence). CDR3 in amino acids: CASSIADSAGEPQHF. The CDR3 nucleotides read TGTGCCAGTAGTATCGCCGACAGCGCAGGGGAGCCCCAGCATTTT.

This chain's CDR3 is CASSSEMTGGYEQYF. CDR3 bases: TGCGCCAGCAGCTCGGAGATGACAGGGGGGTACGAGCAGTACTTC. V and J are TRBV5-1 and TRBJ2-7; 9 bases align to TRBD1. This CDR3 is built from 15 residues. With 3 bases clipped from V and 4 bases from J, the junction kept 8 bases outside the gene matches. Germline-derived CDR1 and CDR2 are SGHRS and YFSETQ.

The rearrangement links TRBV29-1 to TRBJ1-2; a weak D match, TRBD1 (5 bases). CDR3 length: 12 amino acids. V was trimmed by 7 bases and J by 4 bases, leaving 13 bases between them. Germline-derived CDR1 and CDR2 are SQVTM and ANQGSEA. CDR3 region: CSAIGALYGYTF. The CDR3 region has the DNA TGCAGCGCTATAGGGGCCCTCTATGGCTACACCTTC.

The chain combines TRBV5-1 with TRBJ2-2; possibly TRBD1 for D (5 bases). Germline CDR1 is SGHRS and CDR2 is YFSETQ. CDR3 length equals 17 residues. V lost 1 base and J 1 base, leaving 14 bases between the germline ends. CDR3 region: CASSLRIDSLNTGELFF. Written as DNA, the CDR3 is TGCGCCAGCAGCTTGAGGATAGACAGTTTGAACACCGGGGAGCTGTTTTTT.

V gene TRBV18 combines with J gene TRBJ2-2; TRBD1 aligns across 11 bases. The CDR3 spans 18 residues. V shed 4 bases and J 6 bases; nucleotides not matched to a gene: 13. Germline loops: CDR1 KGHSH, CDR2 LQKENI. The CDR3 protein is CASSLRTGGVKIPGELFF. CDR3 in DNA: TGTGCCAGCTCACTTCGGACAGGGGGCGTCAAAATTCCCGGGGAGCTGTTTTTT.

The CDR3 DNA sequence: TGTGCCACCAGCCCGGACAGGGCGGGATCACCCCTCCACTTT. Protein sequence: CATSPDRAGSPLHF. This sequence joins TRBV15 and TRBJ1-6; 8 bases line up with TRBD1. Unmatched junction bases numbered 7, after V lost 5 bases and J lost 10 bases. Germline V gene sequence: CDR1 LNHNV, CDR2 YYDKDF (reference sequence). The CDR3 has 14 amino acids.

V usage is TRBV18 and J usage is TRBJ1-3, with D possibly being TRBD1 (5 bases). The CDR3 covers 16 residues. Germline V lookup: CDR1 KGHSH, CDR2 LQKENI. Trimming pared 3 bases from V and 0 bases from J, leaving 12 bases between. CDR3 in amino acids: CASSPGLPSSGNTIYF. The CDR3 coding sequence is TGTGCCAGCTCACCGGGACTCCCGAGCTCTGGAAACACCATATATTTT.

The genes are TRBV6-5 and TRBJ2-1, with 8 bases aligning to TRBD1. Trimming removed 6 bases from V and 7 bases from J; junction bases left unmatched: 11. This CDR3 spans 15 amino acids. The germline V gene has CDR1 MNHEY and CDR2 SVGAGI. For the CDR3, the DNA is TGTGCCAGCAGATTAGACAGGGGAGTGGAGAATGAGCAGTTCTTC. This encodes CASRLDRGVENEQFF.

The chain carries TRBV29-1 and TRBJ1-2; TRBD1 aligns across 11 bases. This CDR3 is 14 amino acids long. Unmatched junction bases numbered 7, after V lost 7 bases and J lost 3 bases. In germline, CDR1 is SQVTM, CDR2 ANQGSEA. The DNA for the CDR3 is TGCAGCGATACCGGGGACAGGGGGGACTATGGCTACACCTTC. The encoded protein is CSDTGDRGDYGYTF. The complete variable domain, with remaining parts taken from reference TRBV29-1 and TRBJ1-2, reads SAVISQKPSRDICQRGTSLTIQCQVDSQVTMMFWYRQQPGQSLTLIATANQGSEATYESGFVIDKFPISRPNLTFSTLTVSNMSPEDSSIYLCSDTGDRGDYGYTFGSGTRLTVV.

The chain carries TRBV5-1 and TRBJ1-1; TRBD1 aligns across 7 bases. The CDR3 spans 18 residues. V gave up 4 bases and J gave up 0 bases; unmatched junction bases: 15. Per germline, CDR1 SGHRS and CDR2 YFSETQ. The CDR3, as DNA: TGCGCCAGCAGCGGAAAGACAGGGAGCTCTACCATGAACACTGAAGCTTTCTTT. Residues: CASSGKTGSSTMNTEAFF.

The chain recombines TRBV7-6 with TRBJ2-3, with D hard to call. CDR1 SGHVS and CDR2 FNYEAQ come from the germline V gene. Trimming took 2 bases from V and 1 from J, leaving 4 bases between them. This CDR3 is built from 13 residues. CDR3 nucleotides: TGTGCCAGCAGCTTACAGGGCACAGATACGCAGTATTTT. This translates into CASSLQGTDTQYF.

The chain joins TRBV6-5 to TRBJ2-2; D possibly corresponds to TRBD2 (6 bases). The CDR3 has 15 amino acids. Germline CDR1 reads MNHEY; CDR2 reads SVGAGI. V lost 7 bases and J lost 4, with 16 bases in between. Written as DNA, the CDR3 is TGTGCCAGCAATGCCCGGGGGTCGGTCACCGGGGAGCTGTTTTTT. It is translated as CASNARGSVTGELFF.

This clone was counted once. This CDR3 is CATLQGSSYNEQFF. As DNA, the CDR3 is TGTGCCACTTTACAGGGGAGCTCCTACAATGAGCAGTTCTTC. The chain combines TRBV24-1 with TRBJ2-1, with 7 bases that match TRBD1. Germline V gene data show CDR1 as KGHDR and CDR2 as SFDVKD. J was trimmed by 0 bases and V by 10 bases; bases with no gene match: 5. The CDR3 totals 14 residues.

This chain uses TRBV18 with TRBJ2-7, with 7 bases identical to TRBD1. The CDR3 runs 14 residues. The germline CDR1 and CDR2 sequences are KGHSH and LQKENI. J was trimmed by 0 bases and V by 4 bases; bases with no gene match: 3. CDR3 coding DNA: TGTGCCAGCTCACAAGGGGACAGCTCCTACGAGCAGTACTTC. Translated, it gives CASSQGDSSYEQYF.

The sample holds one count of this clone. This chain joins TRBV6-5 and TRBJ1-1; D gene uncertain. The CDR3 covers 14 residues. CDR1 is MNHEY, CDR2 SVGAGI, per germline. V gave up 5 bases and J gave up 4 bases, with 14 bases separating them. DNA for the CDR3: TGTGCCAGCAGTATAACGTGGGGAGGCACTGAAGCTTTCTTT. This codes for CASSITWGGTEAFF.

The V call is TRBV13, the J call TRBJ1-2; TRBD1 matches 7 bases. This CDR3 is 17 amino acids long. Germline V gives CDR1 PRHDT, CDR2 FYEKMQ (reference sequence). With 4 bases clipped from V and 5 bases from J, the junction kept 16 bases outside the gene matches. In nucleotides, the CDR3 is TGTGCCAGCAGCTCCGCGGGGGGCCGACAGGGCCTATATGGCTACACCTTC. This sequence encodes CASSSAGGRQGLYGYTF.

J is TRBJ1-1 and V is TRBV28, with 8 bases aligning to TRBD1. The V and J ends lost 3 bases and 0 bases, in that order; junction bases with no gene match: 3. The CDR3 has 15 amino acids. In germline, CDR1 is MDHEN, CDR2 SYDVKM. The CDR3 loop is CASSFWTGMNTEAFF. In DNA form, the CDR3 reads TGTGCCAGCAGTTTTTGGACAGGGATGAACACTGAAGCTTTCTTT.

The J gene is TRBJ2-1, the V gene TRBV6-6; TRBD1 agrees at 9 bases. The CDR3 is made up of 14 amino acids. V trimming: 1 base; J trimming: 7 bases; junction bases outside the gene matches: 2. Germline V lookup: CDR1 MNHNY, CDR2 SVGAGI (reference sequence). The CDR3 coding sequence is TGTGCCAGCAGTTACTGGGACAGGGCGAATGAGCAGTTCTTC. Its translation: CASSYWDRANEQFF.

On this clone: The same CDR3 arises from other DNA sequences in this sample as well. The genes are TRBV20-1 and TRBJ2-1; 10 nucleotides agree with TRBD2. The trim removed 3 bases at V and 4 bases at J, leaving 3 bases unmatched. This CDR3 is built from 14 residues. From germline, CDR1 is DFQATT and CDR2 SNEGSKA (reference sequence). The CDR3 reads CSASRAGGYNEQFF. CDR3 DNA sequence: TGCAGTGCTAGTCGAGCGGGGGGGTACAATGAGCAGTTCTTC.

The chain has TRBV6-5 and TRBJ2-7; D is uncertain. Germline CDR1 and CDR2: MNHEY and SVGAGI. V lost 4 bases, J lost 2 bases, and 9 bases lay in between. There are 13 residues in the CDR3. The CDR3 region has the DNA TGTGCCAGCAGTTCAGACTCTGCCTACGAGCAGTACTTC. Its protein is CASSSDSAYEQYF.

The gene calls are TRBV6-6 and TRBJ1-2; no reliable D call. V lost 6 bases and J 10 bases, leaving 24 bases between the germline ends. CDR3 size: 15 residues. CDR1 and CDR2 (germline): MNHNY, SVGAGI (reference sequence). CDR3 amino acids: CASRLIGESRLYYTF. The CDR3 nucleotides read TGTGCCAGCAGACTCATTGGTGAGAGCAGACTCTACTACACCTTC.